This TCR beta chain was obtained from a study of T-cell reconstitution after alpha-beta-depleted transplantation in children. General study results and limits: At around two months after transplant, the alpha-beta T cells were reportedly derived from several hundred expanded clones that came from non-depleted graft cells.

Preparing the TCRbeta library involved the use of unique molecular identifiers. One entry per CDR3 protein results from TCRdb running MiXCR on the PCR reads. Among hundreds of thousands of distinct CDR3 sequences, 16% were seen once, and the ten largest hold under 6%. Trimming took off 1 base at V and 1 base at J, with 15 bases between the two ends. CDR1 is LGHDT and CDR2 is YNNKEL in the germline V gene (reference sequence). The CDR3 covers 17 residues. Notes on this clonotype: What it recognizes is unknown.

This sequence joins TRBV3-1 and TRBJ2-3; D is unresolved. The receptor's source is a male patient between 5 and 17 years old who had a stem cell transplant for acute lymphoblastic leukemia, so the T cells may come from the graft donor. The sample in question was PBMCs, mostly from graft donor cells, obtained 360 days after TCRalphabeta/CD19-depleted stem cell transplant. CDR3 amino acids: CASSQGLDRTRTDTQYF. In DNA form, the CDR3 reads TGTGCCAGCAGCCAAGGGCTGGACCGGACGCGCACAGATACGCAGTATTTT.